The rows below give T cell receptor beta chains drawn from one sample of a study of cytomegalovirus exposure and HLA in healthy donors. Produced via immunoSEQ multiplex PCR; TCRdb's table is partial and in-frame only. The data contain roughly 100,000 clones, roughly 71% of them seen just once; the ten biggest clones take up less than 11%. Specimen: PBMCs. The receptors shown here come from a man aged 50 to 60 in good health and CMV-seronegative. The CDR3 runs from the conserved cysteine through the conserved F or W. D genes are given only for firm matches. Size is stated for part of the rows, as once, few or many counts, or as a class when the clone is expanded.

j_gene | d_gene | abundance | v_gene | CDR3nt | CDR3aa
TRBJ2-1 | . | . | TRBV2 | TGTGCCAGCAGTACAGGTAGCTCCTACAATGAGCAGTTCTTC | CASSTGSSYNEQFF
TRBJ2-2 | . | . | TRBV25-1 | TGTGCCAGTCTGATAACACGGGAAACAGAAACCGGGGAGCTGTTTTTT | CASLITRETETGELFF
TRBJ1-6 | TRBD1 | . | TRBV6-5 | TGTGCCAGCAGTTACTCAGGGGGCAACTCACCCCTCCACTTT | CASSYSGGNSPLHF
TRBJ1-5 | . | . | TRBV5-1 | TGCGCCAGCTCCCGGGGCTACAGGGAATTTGAGCCCCAGCATTTT | CASSRGYREFEPQHF
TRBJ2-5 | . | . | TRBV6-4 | TGTGCCAGCAGTGAAAACTTCCAAGAGACCCAGTACTTC | CASSENFQETQYF
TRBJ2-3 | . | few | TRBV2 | TGTGCCAGCAGTGAAATCGGAGGGGTGGCCACAGATACGCAGTATTTT | CASSEIGGVATDTQYF
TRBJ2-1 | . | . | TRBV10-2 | TGCGCCACCACGGGACTGTTAAATGAGCAGTTCTTC | CATTGLLNEQFF
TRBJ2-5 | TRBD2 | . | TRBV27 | TGTGCCAGCACGAAACTTGAGGCTAGCGGCAAGCAAGAGACCCAGTACTTC | CASTKLEASGKQETQYF
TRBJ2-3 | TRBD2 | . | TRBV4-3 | TGCGCCAGCAGCGCTCAATTAGCGGGAGAGGGGTGGGATACGCAGTATTTT | CASSAQLAGEGWDTQYF
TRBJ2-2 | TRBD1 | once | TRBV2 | TGTGCCAGCAGTGTCTATTCTCTTTGGACAGGGGAAACCGGGGAGCTGTTTTTT | CASSVYSLWTGETGELFF
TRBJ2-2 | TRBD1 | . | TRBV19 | TGTGCCAGTAGTGGCAATCCGGGACAGGGTACCGGGGAGCTGTTTTTT | CASSGNPGQGTGELFF
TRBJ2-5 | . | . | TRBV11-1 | TGTGCCAGCAGCCAGGGGTTCTCATCCGAGACCCAGTACTTC | CASSQGFSSETQYF
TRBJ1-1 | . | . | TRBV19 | TGTGCCAGTACTTCTCAGGGGCGGACTGAAGCTTTCTTT | CASTSQGRTEAFF
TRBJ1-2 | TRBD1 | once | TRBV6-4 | TGTGCCAGCAGTGACTCGGGCGCAGGGGGCCATTTTGGCTACACCTTC | CASSDSGAGGHFGYTF
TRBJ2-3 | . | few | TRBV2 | TGTGCCAGCAGAGCGACCCTAACAGATACGCAGTATTTT | CASRATLTDTQYF
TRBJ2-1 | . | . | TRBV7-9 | TGTGCCAGCAGCCGAGGCCCTTTCCGGGAGAACAATGAGCAGTTCTTC | CASSRGPFRENNEQFF
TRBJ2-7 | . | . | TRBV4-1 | TGCGCCAGCAGCCAAGATAATGAGGTCAGCGGGTCCTACGAGCAGTACTTC | CASSQDNEVSGSYEQYF
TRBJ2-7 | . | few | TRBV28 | TGTGCCAGCAGTTGGGGCAGTGACGAGCAGTACTTC | CASSWGSDEQYF
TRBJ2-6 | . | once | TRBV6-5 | TGTGCCAGCAGTTACCGCCGGGGATCAGGGGCCAACGTCCTGACTTTC | CASSYRRGSGANVLTF
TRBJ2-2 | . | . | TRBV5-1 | TGCGCCAGCAGCTTGATAACCGGGGAGCTGTTTTTT | CASSLITGELFF
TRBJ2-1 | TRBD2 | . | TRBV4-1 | TGCGCCAGCAGCCAAGAGGCTAGCGGGAGATGGGAGCAGTTCTTC | CASSQEASGRWEQFF
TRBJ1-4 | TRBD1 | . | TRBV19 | TGTGCCAGTAGTATGGGGGACAGCCTATGGGAAAAACTGTTTTTT | CASSMGDSLWEKLFF
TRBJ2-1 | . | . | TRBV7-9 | TGTGCCAGCAGCCCCACCGGGACTGCCTCCTACAATGAGCAGTTCTTC | CASSPTGTASYNEQFF
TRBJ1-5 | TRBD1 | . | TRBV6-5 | TGTGCCAGCCGGAGGGGAACAGGGGGACGGCCCCAGCATTTT | CASRRGTGGRPQHF
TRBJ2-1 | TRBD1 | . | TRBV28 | TGTGCCAGCAGCCGTCCGGGACAGGATTACAATGAGCAGTTCTTC | CASSRPGQDYNEQFF
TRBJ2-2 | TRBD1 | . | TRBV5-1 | TGCGCCAGCAGCGGTCGACAGGGGGCGACCGGGGAGCTGTTTTTT | CASSGRQGATGELFF
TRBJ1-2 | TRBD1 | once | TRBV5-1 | TGCGCCTGCAGCCCGGGAGGGACAGGGGGCCCCATTCTCTATGGCTACACCTTC | CACSPGGTGGPILYGYTF
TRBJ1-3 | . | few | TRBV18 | TGTGCCAGCTCACCGGGGAGCTCTGGAAACACCATATATTTT | CASSPGSSGNTIYF
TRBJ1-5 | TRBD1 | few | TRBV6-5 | TGTGCCAGCAGTGGACAGGTCTATCAGCCCCAGCATTTT | CASSGQVYQPQHF
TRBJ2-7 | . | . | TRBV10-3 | TGTGCCATCAGTGCAGGACTGGATTCCTACGAGCAGTACTTC | CAISAGLDSYEQYF
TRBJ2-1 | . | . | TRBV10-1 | TGCGCCAGCAGTGAGAGACCGGACCCGGCGGGCAATGAGCAGTTCTTC | CASSERPDPAGNEQFF
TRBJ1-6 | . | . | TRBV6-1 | TGTGCCAGCAGGTACCGGGGGAATTCACCCCTCCACTTT | CASRYRGNSPLHF
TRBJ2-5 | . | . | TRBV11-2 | TGTGCCAGCAGCTTGGAGAAGGAGCAGTACTTC | CASSLEKEQYF
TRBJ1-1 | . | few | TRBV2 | TGTGCCAGCTCGCCAGGGGAGAACACTGAAGCTTTCTTT | CASSPGENTEAFF